This TCR beta chain was sequenced in a study of blood T cell repertoires in COVID-19. As for the study in general: The origin of the acute and convalescent COVID-19 samples was the United States, Italy and Spain.

Participants, roughly 18 to 100 years old, spanned around 26 US areas. In germline, CDR1 is LNHDA, CDR2 SQIVND (reference sequence). The V gene lost 3 bases and the J gene lost 8 bases, with 13 bases spanning the gap. CDR3 size: 14 residues. Clones were read by immunoSEQ multiplex PCR, and TCRdb kept only the in-frame ones, dropping some. The data contain 350,000 to 500,000 clones, over 75% of them singletons. This clonotype originated in a woman between 18 and 30 years old who had been exposed to COVID-19. The rearrangement joins TRBV19 to TRBJ2-2; TRBD1 might be the D (6 bases). The sequencing input was PBMCs or T cells enriched from blood (not recorded which). The CDR3 loop reads CASSILQGPGELFF. CDR3 bases: TGTGCCAGTAGTATCCTACAGGGTCCTGGGGAGCTGTTTTTT.